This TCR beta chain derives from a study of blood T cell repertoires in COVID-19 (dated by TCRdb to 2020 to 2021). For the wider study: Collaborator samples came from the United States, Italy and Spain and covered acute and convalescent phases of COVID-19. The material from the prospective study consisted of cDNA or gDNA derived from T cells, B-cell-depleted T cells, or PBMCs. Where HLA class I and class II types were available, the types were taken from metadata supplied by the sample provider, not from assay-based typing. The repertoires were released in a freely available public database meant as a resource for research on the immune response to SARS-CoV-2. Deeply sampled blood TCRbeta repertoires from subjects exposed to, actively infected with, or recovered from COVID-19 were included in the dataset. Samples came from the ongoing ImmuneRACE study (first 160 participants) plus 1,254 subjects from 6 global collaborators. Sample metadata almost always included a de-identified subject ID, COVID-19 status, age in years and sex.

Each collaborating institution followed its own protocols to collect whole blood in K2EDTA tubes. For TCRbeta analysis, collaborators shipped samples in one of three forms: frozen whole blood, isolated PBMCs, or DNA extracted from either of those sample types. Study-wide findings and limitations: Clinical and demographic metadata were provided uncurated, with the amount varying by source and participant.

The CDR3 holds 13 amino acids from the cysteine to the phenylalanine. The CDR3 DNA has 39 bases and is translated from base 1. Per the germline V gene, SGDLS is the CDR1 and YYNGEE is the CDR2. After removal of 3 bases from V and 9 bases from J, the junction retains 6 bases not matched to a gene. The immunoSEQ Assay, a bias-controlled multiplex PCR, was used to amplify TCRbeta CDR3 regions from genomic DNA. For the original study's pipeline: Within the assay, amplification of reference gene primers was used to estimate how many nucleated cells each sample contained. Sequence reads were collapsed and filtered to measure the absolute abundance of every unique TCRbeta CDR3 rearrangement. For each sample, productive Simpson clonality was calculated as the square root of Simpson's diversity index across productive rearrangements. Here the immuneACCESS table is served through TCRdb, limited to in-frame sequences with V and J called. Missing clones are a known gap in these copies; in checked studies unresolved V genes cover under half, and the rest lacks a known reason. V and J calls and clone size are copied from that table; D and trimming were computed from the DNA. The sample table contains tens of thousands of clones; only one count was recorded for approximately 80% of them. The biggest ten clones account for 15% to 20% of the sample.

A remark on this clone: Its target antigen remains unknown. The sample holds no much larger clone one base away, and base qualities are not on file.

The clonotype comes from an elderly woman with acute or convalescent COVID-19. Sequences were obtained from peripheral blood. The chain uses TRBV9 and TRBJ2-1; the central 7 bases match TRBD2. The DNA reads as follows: TGTGCCAGCAGCGGGAGCGGGAATCCTGAGCAGTTCTTC. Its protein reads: CASSGSGNPEQFF.